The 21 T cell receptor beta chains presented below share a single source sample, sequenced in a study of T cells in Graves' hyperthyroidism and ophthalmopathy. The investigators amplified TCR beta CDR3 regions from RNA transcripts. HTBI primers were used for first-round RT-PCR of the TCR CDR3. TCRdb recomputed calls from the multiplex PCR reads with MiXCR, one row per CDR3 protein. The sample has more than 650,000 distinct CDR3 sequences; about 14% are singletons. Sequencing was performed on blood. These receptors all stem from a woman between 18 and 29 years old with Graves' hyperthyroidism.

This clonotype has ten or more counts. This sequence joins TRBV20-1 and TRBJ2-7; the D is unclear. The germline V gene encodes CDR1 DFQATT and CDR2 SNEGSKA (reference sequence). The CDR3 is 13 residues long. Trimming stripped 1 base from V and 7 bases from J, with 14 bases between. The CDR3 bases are TGCAGTGCTAGAGTGGTTGTGACGGCTGAGCAGTACTTC. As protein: CSARVVVTAEQYF.

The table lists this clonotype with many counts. The CDR3 nucleotides are TGTGCCAGCAGTTACTCGATACTAGCGGGAGGGACCGGGGAGCTGTTTTTT. Translation: CASSYSILAGGTGELFF. J is TRBJ2-2 and V is TRBV6-5, with 13 bases lining up with TRBD2. This CDR3 contains 17 residues. The V segment lost 0 bases and the J segment 5 bases; nucleotides outside the gene matches: 3. Germline-derived CDR1 and CDR2 are MNHEY and SVGAGI.

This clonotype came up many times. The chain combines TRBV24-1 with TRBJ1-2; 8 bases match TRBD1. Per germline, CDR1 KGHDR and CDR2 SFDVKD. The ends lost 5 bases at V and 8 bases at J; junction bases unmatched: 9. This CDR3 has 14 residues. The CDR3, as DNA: TGTGCCACCAGTGCTCACGGACAGGGTCGAGGCTACACCTTC. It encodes CATSAHGQGRGYTF.

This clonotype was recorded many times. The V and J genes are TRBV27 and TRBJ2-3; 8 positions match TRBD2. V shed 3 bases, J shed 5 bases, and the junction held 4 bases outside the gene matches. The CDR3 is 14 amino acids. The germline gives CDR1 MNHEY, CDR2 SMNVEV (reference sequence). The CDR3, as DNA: TGTGCCAGCAGTTTCGGGCTAGCGGGAGATACGCAGTATTTT. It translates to CASSFGLAGDTQYF.

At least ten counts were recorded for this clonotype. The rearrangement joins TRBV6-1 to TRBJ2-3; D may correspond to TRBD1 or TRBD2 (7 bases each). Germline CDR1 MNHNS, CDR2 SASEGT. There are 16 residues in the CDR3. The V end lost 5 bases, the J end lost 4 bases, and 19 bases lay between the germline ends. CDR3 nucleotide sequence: TGTGCCAGCAGTTCCCGGGACAGTGGGAGGGCAGATACGCAGTATTTT. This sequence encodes CASSSRDSGRADTQYF.

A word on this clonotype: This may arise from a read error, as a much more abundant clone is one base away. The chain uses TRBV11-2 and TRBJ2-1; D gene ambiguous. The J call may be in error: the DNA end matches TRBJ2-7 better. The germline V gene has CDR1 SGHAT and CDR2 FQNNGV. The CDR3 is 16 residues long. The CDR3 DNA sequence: TGTGCCAGCAGCTTAGATCTAGGTAGCTCCTACAATGAGCAGTACTTC. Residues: CASSLDLGSSYNEQYF.

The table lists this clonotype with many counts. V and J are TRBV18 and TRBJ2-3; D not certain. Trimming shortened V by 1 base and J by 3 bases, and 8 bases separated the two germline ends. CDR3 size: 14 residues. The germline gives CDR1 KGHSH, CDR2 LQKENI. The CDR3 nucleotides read TGTGCCAGCTCACCACGTAGTGTAACAGATACGCAGTATTTT. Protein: CASSPRSVTDTQYF. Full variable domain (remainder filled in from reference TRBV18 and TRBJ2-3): NAGVMQNPRHLVRRRGQEARLRCSPMKGHSHVYWYRQLPEEGLKFMVYLQKENIIDESGMPKERFSAEFPKEGPSILRIQQVVRGDSAAYFCASSPRSVTDTQYFGPGTRLTVL.

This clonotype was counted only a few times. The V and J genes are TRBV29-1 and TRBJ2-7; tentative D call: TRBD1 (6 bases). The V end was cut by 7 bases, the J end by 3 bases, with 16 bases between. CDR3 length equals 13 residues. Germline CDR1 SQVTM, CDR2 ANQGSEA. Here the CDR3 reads CSARPSGDYEQYF. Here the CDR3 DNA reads TGCAGCGCACGCCCCTCAGGGGACTACGAGCAGTACTTC.

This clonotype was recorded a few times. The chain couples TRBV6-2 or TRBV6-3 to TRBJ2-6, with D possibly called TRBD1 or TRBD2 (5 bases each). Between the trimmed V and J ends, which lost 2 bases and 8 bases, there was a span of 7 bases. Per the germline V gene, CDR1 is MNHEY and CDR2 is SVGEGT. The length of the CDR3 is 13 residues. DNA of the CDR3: TGTGCCAGCAGTTACCGGGACCCCAACGTCCTGACTTTC. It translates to CASSYRDPNVLTF.

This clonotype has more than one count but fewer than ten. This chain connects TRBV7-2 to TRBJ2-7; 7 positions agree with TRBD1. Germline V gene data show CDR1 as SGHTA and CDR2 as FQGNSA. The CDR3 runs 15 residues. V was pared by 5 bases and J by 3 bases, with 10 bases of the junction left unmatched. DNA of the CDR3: TGTGCCAGCAGCGTTGACAGGGCCAAGGTCTACGAGCAGTACTTC. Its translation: CASSVDRAKVYEQYF. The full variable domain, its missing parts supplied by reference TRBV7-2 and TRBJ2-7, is GAGVSQSPSNKVTEKGKDVELRCDPISGHTALYWYRQSLGQGLEFLIYFQGNSAPDKSGLPSDRFSAERTGGSVSTLTIQRTQQEDSAVYLCASSVDRAKVYEQYFGPGTRLTVT.

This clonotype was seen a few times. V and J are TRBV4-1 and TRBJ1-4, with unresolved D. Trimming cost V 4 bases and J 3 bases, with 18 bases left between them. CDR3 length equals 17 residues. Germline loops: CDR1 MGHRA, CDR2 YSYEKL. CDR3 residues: CASSPLAGWTANEKLFF. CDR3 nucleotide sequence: TGCGCCAGCAGCCCCCTCGCTGGATGGACGGCTAATGAAAAACTGTTTTTT.

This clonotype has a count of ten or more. The CDR3 region is CASRITRDRDGEKLFF. In DNA, the CDR3 is TGTGCCAGCAGGATTACTCGGGACAGGGATGGTGAAAAACTGTTTTTT. The chain is built from TRBV2 and TRBJ1-4; 9 nucleotides match TRBD1. Trimming took 6 bases from V and 7 from J; bases not matched to a gene: 12. This CDR3 spans 16 amino acids. Germline-derived CDR1 and CDR2 are SNHLY and FYNNEI.

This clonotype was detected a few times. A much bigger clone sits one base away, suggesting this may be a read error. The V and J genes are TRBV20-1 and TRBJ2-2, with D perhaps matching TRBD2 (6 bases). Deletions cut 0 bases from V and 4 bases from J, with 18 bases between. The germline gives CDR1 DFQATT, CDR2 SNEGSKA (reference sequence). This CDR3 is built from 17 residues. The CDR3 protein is CSARDGGLPGITGELFF. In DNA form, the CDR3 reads TGCAGTGCTAGAGACGGCGGACTACCGGGAATCACCGGGGAGCTGTTTTTT.

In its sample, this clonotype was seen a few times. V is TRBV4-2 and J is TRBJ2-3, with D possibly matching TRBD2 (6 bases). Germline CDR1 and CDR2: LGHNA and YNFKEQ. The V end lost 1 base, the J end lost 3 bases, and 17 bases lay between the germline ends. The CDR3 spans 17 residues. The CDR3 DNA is TGTGCCAGCAGCCAAGTAGGTTCTAGCGAGATGACAGATACGCAGTATTTT. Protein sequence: CASSQVGSSEMTDTQYF.

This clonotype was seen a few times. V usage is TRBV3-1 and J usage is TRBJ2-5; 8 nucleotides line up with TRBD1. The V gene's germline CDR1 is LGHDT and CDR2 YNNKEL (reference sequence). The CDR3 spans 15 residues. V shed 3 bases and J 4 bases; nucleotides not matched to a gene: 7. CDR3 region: CASSHDRGLGETQYF. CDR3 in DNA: TGTGCCAGCAGCCACGACAGGGGTTTGGGAGAGACCCAGTACTTC.

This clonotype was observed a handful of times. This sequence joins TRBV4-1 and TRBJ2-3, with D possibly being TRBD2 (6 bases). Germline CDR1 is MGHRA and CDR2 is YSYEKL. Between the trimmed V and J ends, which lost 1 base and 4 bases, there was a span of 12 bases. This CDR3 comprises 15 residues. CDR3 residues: CASSQALGGPDTQYF. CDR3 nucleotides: TGCGCCAGCAGCCAAGCCCTCGGGGGACCAGATACGCAGTATTTT.

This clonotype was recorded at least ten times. The CDR3 region is CASSQQGYGDNEKLFF. CDR3 DNA: TGTGCCAGCAGTCAACAGGGCTATGGGGATAATGAAAAACTGTTTTTT. The chain recombines TRBV28 with TRBJ1-4; D possibly corresponds to TRBD1 (6 bases). Trimming shortened V by 5 bases and J by 4 bases, and 17 bases separated the two germline ends. This CDR3 has 16 residues. Looked up from germline, CDR1 is MDHEN and CDR2 is SYDVKM.

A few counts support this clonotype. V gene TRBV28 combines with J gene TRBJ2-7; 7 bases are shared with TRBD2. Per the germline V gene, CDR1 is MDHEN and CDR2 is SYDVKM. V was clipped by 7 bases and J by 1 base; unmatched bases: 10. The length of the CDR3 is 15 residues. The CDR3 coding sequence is TGTGCCAGCACCCTAGGGAGGGCCAGGTCCTACGAGCAGTACTTC. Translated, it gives CASTLGRARSYEQYF.

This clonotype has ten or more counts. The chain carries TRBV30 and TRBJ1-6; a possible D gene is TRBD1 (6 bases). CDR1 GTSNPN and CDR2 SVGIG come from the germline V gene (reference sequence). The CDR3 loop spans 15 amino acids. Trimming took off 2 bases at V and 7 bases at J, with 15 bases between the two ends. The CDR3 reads CAWSYRDLRNSPLHF. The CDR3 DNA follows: TGTGCCTGGAGTTACAGGGATCTCAGAAATTCACCCCTCCACTTT.

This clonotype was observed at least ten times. CDR3 residues: CASSSWETQYF. In nucleotides, the CDR3 is TGTGCCAGCAGCTCGTGGGAGACCCAGTACTTC. V and J are TRBV7-2 and TRBJ2-5, with unresolved D. CDR1 is SGHTA, CDR2 FQGNSA, per germline. V lost 4 bases to trimming and J lost 5 bases, with 5 bases between them. This CDR3 contains 11 residues.

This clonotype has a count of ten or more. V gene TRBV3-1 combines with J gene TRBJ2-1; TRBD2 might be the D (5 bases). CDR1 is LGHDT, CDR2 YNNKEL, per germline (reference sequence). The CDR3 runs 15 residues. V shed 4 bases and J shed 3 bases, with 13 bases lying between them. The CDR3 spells CASSLDTGVYNEQFF. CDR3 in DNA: TGTGCCAGCAGCCTCGACACCGGGGTCTACAATGAGCAGTTCTTC.